One TCR beta chain is described in this entry. Its antigen remains unknown. Primed by a sample-barcoded 5' primer and a J-beta primer mix, a second PCR proceeded for roughly 7 to 12 cycles. Unique molecular identifiers of 12 random nucleotides labeled each cDNA. A single record per CDR3 protein comes from TCRdb applying MiXCR to the 5' RACE reads. The data show about 400,000 distinct CDR3 sequences, roughly half seen once. This sample was included in a study of blood T cells in healthy people across ages. Healthy Caucasian individuals from Russia aged about 6 to 90 served as donors. The study, taken as a whole, reports: Roughly linearly, TCR beta diversity per million T cells fell as age increased. When one million T cells were used, diversity estimates were thought to be underestimates.

CDR3 length: 13 residues. Germline V lookup: CDR1 SQVTM, CDR2 ANQGSEA. V dropped 6 bases and J dropped 4 bases, with 16 bases sitting between them. The rearrangement links TRBV29-1 to TRBJ2-7, with a weak D call TRBD1 (6 bases). The sample comprised blood. This TCR derives from a man aged 55-75 years in good health. The CDR3 region has the DNA TGCAGCGTCCAGGGGTCCCGGGGATACGAGCAGTACTTC. The encoded protein is CSVQGSRGYEQYF.